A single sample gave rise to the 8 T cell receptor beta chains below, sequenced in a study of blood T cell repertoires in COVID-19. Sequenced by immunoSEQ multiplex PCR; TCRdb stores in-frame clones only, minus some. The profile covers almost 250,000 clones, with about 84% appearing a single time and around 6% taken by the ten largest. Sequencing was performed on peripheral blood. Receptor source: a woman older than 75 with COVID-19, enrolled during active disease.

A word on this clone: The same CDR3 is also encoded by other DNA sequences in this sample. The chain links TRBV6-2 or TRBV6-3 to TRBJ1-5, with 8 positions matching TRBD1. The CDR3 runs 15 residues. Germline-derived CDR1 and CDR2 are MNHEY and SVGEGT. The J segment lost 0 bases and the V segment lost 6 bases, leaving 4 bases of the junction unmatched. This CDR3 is CASSSTGVSNQPQHF. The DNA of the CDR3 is TGTGCCAGCAGCTCGACAGGGGTTAGCAATCAGCCCCAGCATTTT.

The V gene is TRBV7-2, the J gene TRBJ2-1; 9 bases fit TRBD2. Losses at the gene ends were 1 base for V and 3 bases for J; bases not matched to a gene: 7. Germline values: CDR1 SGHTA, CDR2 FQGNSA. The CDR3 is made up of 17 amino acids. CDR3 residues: CASSLDGGGAYYNEQFF. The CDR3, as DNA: TGTGCCAGCAGCTTAGATGGCGGGGGGGCATACTACAATGAGCAGTTCTTC.

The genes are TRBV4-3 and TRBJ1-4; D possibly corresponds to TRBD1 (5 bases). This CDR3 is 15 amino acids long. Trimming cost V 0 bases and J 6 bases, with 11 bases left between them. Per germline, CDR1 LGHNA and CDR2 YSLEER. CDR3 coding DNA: TGCGCCAGCAGCCAAGAAGGAGGGGCCCATGAAAAACTGTTTTTT. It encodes CASSQEGGAHEKLFF.

CDR3 region: CATSRDQGSYNEQFF. CDR3 nucleotide sequence: TGTGCCACCAGCAGAGATCAGGGCTCCTACAATGAGCAGTTCTTC. The rearrangement joins TRBV15 to TRBJ2-1; the D gene is possibly TRBD1 (5 bases). Germline V gene lookup returns CDR1 LNHNV and CDR2 YYDKDF (reference sequence). V was trimmed by 0 bases and J by 0 bases, leaving 6 bases between them. The CDR3 consists of 15 residues.

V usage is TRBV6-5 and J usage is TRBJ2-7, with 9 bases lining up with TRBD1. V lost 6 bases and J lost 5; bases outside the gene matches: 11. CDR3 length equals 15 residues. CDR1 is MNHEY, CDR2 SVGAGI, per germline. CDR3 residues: CASSNRDRVGHEQYF. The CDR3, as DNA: TGTGCCAGCAGCAACCGGGACAGGGTTGGGCACGAGCAGTACTTC.

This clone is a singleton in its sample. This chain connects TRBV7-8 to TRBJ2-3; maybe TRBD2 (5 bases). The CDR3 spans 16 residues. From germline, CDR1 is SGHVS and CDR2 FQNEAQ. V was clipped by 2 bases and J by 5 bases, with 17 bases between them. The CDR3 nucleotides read TGTGCCAGCAGCTTAAGTAGCCTAGCTCTCCAAGATACGCAGTATTTT. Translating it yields CASSLSSLALQDTQYF. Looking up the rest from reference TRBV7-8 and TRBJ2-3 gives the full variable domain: GAGVSQSPRYKVAKRGQDVALRCDPISGHVSLFWYQQALGQGPEFLTYFQNEAQLDKSGLPSDRFFAERPEGSVSTLKIQRTQQEDSAVYLCASSLSSLALQDTQYFGPGTRLTVL.

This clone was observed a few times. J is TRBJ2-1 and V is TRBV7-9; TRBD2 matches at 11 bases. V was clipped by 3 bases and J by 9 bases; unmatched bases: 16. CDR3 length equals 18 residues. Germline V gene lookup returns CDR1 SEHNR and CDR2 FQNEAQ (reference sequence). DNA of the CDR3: TGTGCCAGCAGCTTGCCCTTCAGGACTAGCGGGTCCTCCACTGAGCAGTTCTTC. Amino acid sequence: CASSLPFRTSGSSTEQFF.

This chain's CDR3 is CASSPLGGNTEAFF. CDR3 in DNA: TGTGCCAGCTCACCACTAGGGGGAAACACTGAAGCTTTCTTT. The V call is TRBV18, the J call TRBJ1-1; D possibly corresponds to TRBD1 (6 bases). With 1 base removed from V and 2 bases from J, the gap between germline ends came to 8 bases. The CDR3 length is 14 residues. The germline V gene has CDR1 KGHSH and CDR2 LQKENI. Drawing the rest from reference TRBV18 and TRBJ1-1, the complete variable domain is NAGVMQNPRHLVRRRGQEARLRCSPMKGHSHVYWYRQLPEEGLKFMVYLQKENIIDESGMPKERFSAEFPKEGPSILRIQQVVRGDSAAYFCASSPLGGNTEAFFGQGTRLTVV.